This is a list of T cell receptor beta chains from one sample in a study of CD4+ T cells in melanoma. Some clones are missing from TCRdb's copy, which holds only in-frame ones; the method was immunoSEQ multiplex PCR. The data hold about 8,800 clones, with 73% observed a single time. Input material: cells from a culture (not recorded whether cultured in vitro). Receptors were obtained from a human donor with melanoma. Each CDR3 is given without its conserved first and last residue. Not all rows give a size; the values are once, few, many and, for expanded clones, a class.

v_call clone_size cdr3_aa
TRBV3-1/TRBV3-2 - ASSQLQQAEQY
TRBV7-2 - ASSLSSTSTDTQY
TRBV7-2 - ASSLGGSISYNEQF
TRBV3-1/TRBV3-2 - ASSQRGINTEAF
TRBV7-9 - ASSPKSTGDTEAF
TRBV7-3 - ASSLAGSNEQF
TRBV10-3 - AIRMTGQNSPLH
TRBV7-3 - ASSRTGSSGETQY
TRBV7-2 - ASSLSGDRGIRQPQH
TRBV7-3 few ASSADGTAQETQY
TRBV7-2 once ASSRRGAATNEKLF
TRBV6-1 - ASSDTLLSVTIY
TRBV2 - ASRPGGQQNSPLH
TRBV6-6 - ASTAGTSVSFGEQY
TRBV5-6 - ASSLYTNTEAF
TRBV4-1 once ASSLQRGRETQY
TRBV27 few ASSLRARRGANVLT
TRBV3-1/TRBV3-2 few ASSQDNGNTEAF
TRBV7-5 - ARSLSEGGPAKNIQY
TRBV9 - ASSDRLAGGTDTQY
TRBV6-1 - ASSERLGHYNSPLH
TRBV9 - ASSVAAGGLGEQF
TRBV2 medium-sized ASYDEAVPNYGYT
TRBV4-1 - ASSQRPSGEADTQY
TRBV5-4 medium-sized ASRTGGRSANEQF
TRBV6-5 - ASSLLRQGNSPLH
TRBV6-6 - ASSYSGQEISSPLH
TRBV4-2 - ASSKTTGPWEQY
TRBV6-6 - ATDGRSSGGNTIY
TRBV6-5 - ASSRFEYTEAF
TRBV27 - ASIGQTLLGVEAF
TRBV5-1 - ASSSTGLGFGETQY
TRBV10-3 - AISRQAQNTEAF
TRBV5-1 - ASSQTSGGIQETQY